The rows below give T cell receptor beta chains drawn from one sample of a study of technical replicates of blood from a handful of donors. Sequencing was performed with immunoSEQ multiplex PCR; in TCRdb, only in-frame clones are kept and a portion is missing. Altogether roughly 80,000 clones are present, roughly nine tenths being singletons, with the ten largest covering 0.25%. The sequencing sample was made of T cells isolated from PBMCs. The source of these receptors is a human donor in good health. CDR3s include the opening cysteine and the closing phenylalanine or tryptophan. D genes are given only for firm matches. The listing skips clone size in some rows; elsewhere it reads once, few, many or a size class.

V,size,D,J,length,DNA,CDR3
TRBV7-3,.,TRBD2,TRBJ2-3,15,TGTGCCAGCAGCTTCGGCGGGGGTGGGACAGATACGCAGTATTTT,CASSFGGGGTDTQYF
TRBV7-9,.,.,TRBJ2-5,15,TGTGCCAGCAGCCGCCTCCCCAGGGGACGAGAGACCCAGTACTTC,CASSRLPRGRETQYF
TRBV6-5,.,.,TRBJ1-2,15,TGTGCCAGCAGTACCCCTCGGCAGGGAAAGTATGGCTACACCTTC,CASSTPRQGKYGYTF
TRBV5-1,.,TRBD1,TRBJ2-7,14,TGCGCCAGCAGCTTGGGGCAGGGGGCGTACGAGCAGTACTTC,CASSLGQGAYEQYF
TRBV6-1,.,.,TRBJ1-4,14,TGTGCCAGCAGGGGAGTTGCAACTAATGAAAAACTGTTTTTT,CASRGVATNEKLFF
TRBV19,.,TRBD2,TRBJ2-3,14,TGTGCCAGTACAAGACTAGCGGGCACAGATACGCAGTATTTT,CASTRLAGTDTQYF
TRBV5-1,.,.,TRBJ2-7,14,TGCGCCACCTCCCCACTTCCTAGCTCCTACGAGCAGTACTTC,CATSPLPSSYEQYF
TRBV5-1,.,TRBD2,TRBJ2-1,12,TGCGCCAGCAGCTTGGCCGGGAGGGCCCAGTTCTTC,CASSLAGRAQFF
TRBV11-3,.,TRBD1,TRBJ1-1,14,TGTGCCAGCAGCACCGGGACAGTGAACACTGAAGCTTTCTTT,CASSTGTVNTEAFF
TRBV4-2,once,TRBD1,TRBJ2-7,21,TGTGCCAGCAGCCCACCGGGACAGGGGGCGAATTTGGAAATACCGACCTACGAGCAGTACTTC,CASSPPGQGANLEIPTYEQYF
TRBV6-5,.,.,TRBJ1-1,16,TGTGCCAGCAGTTACTCGTGGGGCGATTTCTTACCTGAAGCTTTCTTT,CASSYSWGDFLPEAFF
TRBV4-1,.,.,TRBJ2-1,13,TGCGCCAGCAGCCAAGCCCGTGAGGGTGAGCAGTTCTTC,CASSQAREGEQFF
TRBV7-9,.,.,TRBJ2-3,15,TGTGCCAGCAGCTTGGCGGGTCCTTTCCCAGATACGCAGTATTTT,CASSLAGPFPDTQYF
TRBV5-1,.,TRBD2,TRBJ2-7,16,TGCGCCAGCAGCCCAGGAGGGACTAGCGGGCTATACGAGCAGTACTTC,CASSPGGTSGLYEQYF
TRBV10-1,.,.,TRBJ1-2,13,TGCGCCAGCAGTGAGGGGGGCAGCTATGGCTACACCTTC,CASSEGGSYGYTF
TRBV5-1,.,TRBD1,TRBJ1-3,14,TGCGCCAGCAGCTCACCGGGACAGCCGAACACCATATATTTT,CASSSPGQPNTIYF
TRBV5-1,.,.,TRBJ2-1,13,TGCGCCAGCAGCTTGCCCCCCCTGAATGAGCAGTTCTTC,CASSLPPLNEQFF
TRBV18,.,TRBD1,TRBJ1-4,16,TGTGCCAGCTCACCCCCGTGGACAGGGACGGATGAAAAACTGTTTTTT,CASSPPWTGTDEKLFF
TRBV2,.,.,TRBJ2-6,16,TGTGCCAGGAGGCTCGCGGAGGGGTCTGGGGCCAACGTCCTGACTTTC,CARRLAEGSGANVLTF
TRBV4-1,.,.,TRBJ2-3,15,TGCGCCAGCAGCCACATCGGACTGTCGACAGATACGCAGTATTTT,CASSHIGLSTDTQYF
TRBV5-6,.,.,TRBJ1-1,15,TGTGCCAGCAGCTTAGGGGTTCCGATGAACACTGAAGCTTTCTTT,CASSLGVPMNTEAFF
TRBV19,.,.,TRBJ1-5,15,TGTGCCAGTAGTACATGGCGGGCAAGCAATCAGCCCCAGCATTTT,CASSTWRASNQPQHF
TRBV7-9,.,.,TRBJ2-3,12,TGTGCCAGCAGCCTTAGCACAGATACGCAGTATTTT,CASSLSTDTQYF
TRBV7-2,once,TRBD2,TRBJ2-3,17,TGTGCCAGCAGCTTAGCCCTGGCGGGGGGCGGCACAGATACGCAGTATTTT,CASSLALAGGGTDTQYF
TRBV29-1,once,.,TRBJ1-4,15,TGCAGCGTTGCCCCGCAGGGATTCTCTAATGAAAAACTGTTTTTT,CSVAPQGFSNEKLFF
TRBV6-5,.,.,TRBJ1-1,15,TGTGCCAGCAGTTACTCGGCAGGGTCAAACACTGAAGCTTTCTTT,CASSYSAGSNTEAFF
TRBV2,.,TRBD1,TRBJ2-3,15,TGTGCCAGCACAACTCAGGGACAGCTCACAGATACGCAGTATTTT,CASTTQGQLTDTQYF
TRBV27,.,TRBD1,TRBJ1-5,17,TGTGCCAGCAGTCCAACATTGGGACAGGAGGGCAATCAGCCCCAGCATTTT,CASSPTLGQEGNQPQHF
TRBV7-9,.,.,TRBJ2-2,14,TGTGCCAGCATTCAGGAGGTTCCCACCGGGGAGCTGTTTTTT,CASIQEVPTGELFF